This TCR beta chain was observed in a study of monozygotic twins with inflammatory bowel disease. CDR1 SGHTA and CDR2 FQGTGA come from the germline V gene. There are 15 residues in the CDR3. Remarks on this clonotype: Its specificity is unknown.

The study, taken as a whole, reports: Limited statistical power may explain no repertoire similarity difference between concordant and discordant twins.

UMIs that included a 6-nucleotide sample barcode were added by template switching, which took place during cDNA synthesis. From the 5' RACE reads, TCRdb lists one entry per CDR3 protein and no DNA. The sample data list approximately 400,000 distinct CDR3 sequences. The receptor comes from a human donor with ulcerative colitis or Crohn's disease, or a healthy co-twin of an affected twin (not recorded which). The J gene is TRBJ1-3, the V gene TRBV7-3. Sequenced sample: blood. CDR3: CASSLASASGNTIYF.